These 23 T cell receptor beta chains share one sample of origin, sequenced in a study of liver allograft versus peripheral blood T cells. Background on the study: What was compared were the T cell receptor repertoires in transplanted livers and those in the peripheral blood of recipients.

TCRdb reprocessed the reads via MiXCR and lists one record per CDR3 protein. The table includes about 3,500 distinct CDR3 sequences, more than 12% detected once. The source of these receptors is a human patient who had a liver transplant. The graft donor may account for some of the T cells.

This clonotype has at least ten counts. The chain uses TRBV25-1 and TRBJ2-6, with 8 bases lining up with TRBD1. Germline CDR1 reads MGHDK; CDR2 reads SYGVNS. The CDR3 is 17 residues long. V trimming: 6 bases; J trimming: 2 bases; junction bases outside the gene matches: 9. In nucleotides, the CDR3 is TGTGCCAGCAGGAAGGGGACAGGCTTAACTGGGGCCAACGTCCTGACTTTC. The encoded protein is CASRKGTGLTGANVLTF. Supplemented by reference TRBV25-1 and TRBJ2-6, the full variable domain reads EADIYQTPRYLVIGTGKKITLECSQTMGHDKMYWYQQDPGMELHLIHYSYGVNSTEKGDLSSESTVSRIRTEHFPLTLESARPSHTSQYLCASRKGTGLTGANVLTFGAGSRLTVL.

This clonotype appeared many times. Here the CDR3 reads CASSTLLGTGTSFKFEQYF. In DNA form, the CDR3 reads TGTGCCAGTAGTACCCTGCTGGGGACCGGGACTAGCTTTAAGTTCGAGCAGTACTTC. The chain has TRBV19 and TRBJ2-7; TRBD2 aligns across 9 bases. V dropped 4 bases and J dropped 6; count of bases not matched to a gene: 22. Looked up from germline, CDR1 is LNHDA and CDR2 is SQIVND (reference sequence). The CDR3 extends over 19 amino acids.

This clonotype came up many times. This chain links TRBV12-3 or TRBV12-4 with TRBJ1-2; TRBD1 might be the D (6 bases). The V end was cut by 2 bases, the J end by 2 bases, with 12 bases between. CDR3 size: 15 residues. Here the CDR3 DNA reads TGTGCCAGCAGTTTAATGGACAGTCCGAACTATGGCTACACCTTC. Translating gives CASSLMDSPNYGYTF.

The chain combines TRBV10-1 with TRBJ1-4; D may be TRBD1 (5 bases). Per the germline V gene, CDR1 is WNHNN and CDR2 is SYGVQD (reference sequence). The V end lost 0 bases, the J end lost 10 bases, and 15 bases lay between the germline ends. The CDR3 extends over 15 amino acids. The CDR3 nucleotides read TGCGCCAGCAGTGAGTCGAATGGTCCGGGGGGAAAACTGTTTTTT. Its protein product is CASSESNGPGGKLFF.

This clonotype was detected only a few times. The chain has TRBV14 and TRBJ2-3; the D gene is possibly TRBD2 (6 bases). The CDR3 contains 16 residues. Germline assignment: CDR1 SGHDN and CDR2 FVKESK. V was pared by 4 bases and J by 2 bases, with 16 bases between. The CDR3 DNA follows: TGTGCCAGCAGCCGGGGGGAGCGGAGCCTCACAGATACGCAGTATTTT. Residues: CASSRGERSLTDTQYF.

This clonotype was picked up a small number of times. The gene calls are TRBV30 and TRBJ2-7; no reliable D call. The germline V and J ends were trimmed by 7 bases and 0 bases, with 16 bases remaining between them. The CDR3 is made up of 14 amino acids. CDR1 and CDR2 from the germline V gene are GTSNPN and SVGIG (reference sequence). The CDR3 spells CAYTLKTYSYEQYF. CDR3 DNA: TGTGCCTATACGCTAAAAACTTACTCCTACGAGCAGTACTTC.

The chain is built from TRBV20-1 and TRBJ2-3, with D possibly matching TRBD2 (5 bases). The germline V and J ends were trimmed by 3 bases and 5 bases, with 15 bases remaining between them. The germline V gene has CDR1 DFQATT and CDR2 SNEGSKA (reference sequence). There are 14 residues in the CDR3. CDR3: CSASVGPRGDTQYF. The CDR3 bases are TGCAGTGCTAGTGTTGGGCCCCGGGGAGATACGCAGTATTTT.

This clonotype is deemed medium-sized. The chain employs TRBV19 and TRBJ2-2, with TRBD2 identical over 9 bases. Germline CDR1 reads LNHDA; CDR2 reads SQIVND (reference sequence). V gave up 0 bases and J gave up 7 bases; unmatched junction bases: 9. CDR3 length: 17 residues. CDR3 sequence (DNA): TGTGCCAGTAGTATAGATTCGGGCGGGAGGGCCGACGGGGAGCTGTTTTTT. It translates to CASSIDSGGRADGELFF. Filled out from reference TRBV19 and TRBJ2-2, the complete variable domain reads DGGITQSPKYLFRKEGQNVTLSCEQNLNHDAMYWYRQDPGQGLRLIYYSQIVNDFQKGDIAEGYSVSREKKESFPLTVTSAQKNPTAFYLCASSIDSGGRADGELFFGEGSRLTVL.

This clonotype is judged medium-sized. J is TRBJ2-7 and V is TRBV19; D perhaps matches TRBD1 (6 bases). This CDR3 spans 14 amino acids. Deletions cut 3 bases from V and 4 bases from J, with 13 bases between. CDR1 is LNHDA and CDR2 is SQIVND in the germline V gene (reference sequence). The CDR3 loop is CASSIQGTEYEQYF. The CDR3 DNA reads TGTGCCAGTAGTATTCAGGGGACGGAGTACGAGCAGTACTTC.

This clonotype qualifies as medium-sized. V is TRBV25-1 and J is TRBJ1-1; D ambiguous. The CDR3 covers 14 residues. Germline CDR1 MGHDK, CDR2 SYGVNS. V dropped 2 bases and J dropped 1 base, with 8 bases sitting between them. CDR3 DNA: TGTGCCAGCAGTGAACCTCTGCGGAACACTGAAGCTTTCTTT. Translating gives CASSEPLRNTEAFF.

The rearrangement joins TRBV28 to TRBJ1-2, with D possibly TRBD1 on 6 matching bases. Per the germline V gene, CDR1 is MDHEN and CDR2 is SYDVKM. Between the trimmed V and J ends, which lost 1 base and 10 bases, there was a span of 19 bases. CDR3 length: 15 residues. The CDR3 region has the DNA TGTGCCAGCAGTTTATCGGGGGCCATTTCCCTCACCTACACCTTC. It yields the protein CASSLSGAISLTYTF.

This clonotype is deemed medium-sized (0.01 to 0.1%). The V call is TRBV6-5, the J call TRBJ1-2; D might be TRBD1 (6 bases). The CDR3 spans 15 residues. The germline V gene encodes CDR1 MNHEY and CDR2 SVGAGI. Trimming cost V 2 bases and J 6 bases, with 16 bases left between them. The CDR3 DNA is TGTGCCAGCAGTTACCGCGGGGGCGGTAGCCATGGCTACACCTTC. It is translated as CASSYRGGGSHGYTF.

The chain carries TRBV9 and TRBJ1-3; tentatively, D is TRBD1 (5 bases). This CDR3 contains 15 residues. In germline, CDR1 is SGDLS, CDR2 YYNGEE. The V gene lost 3 bases and the J gene lost 2 bases, with 12 bases spanning the gap. The CDR3 sequence is CASSAAGGAGNTIYF. The CDR3 DNA is TGTGCCAGCAGCGCCGCGGGGGGAGCTGGAAACACCATATATTTT.

Within the sample, this clonotype is medium-sized. This chain joins TRBV30 and TRBJ2-7; a possible D gene is TRBD1 (7 bases). The CDR3 spans 13 residues. Germline V gene data show CDR1 as GTSNPN and CDR2 as SVGIG (reference sequence). V lost 8 bases to trimming and J lost 3 bases, with 17 bases between them. The CDR3 sequence: CARGGQGGYEQYF. The CDR3, as DNA: TGTGCCCGGGGCGGGCAGGGGGGCTACGAGCAGTACTTC.

The chain recombines TRBV20-1 with TRBJ2-3; 7 nucleotides line up with TRBD2. CDR3 length equals 12 residues. Germline lookup yields CDR1 DFQATT and CDR2 SNEGSKA (reference sequence). The V gene end was trimmed by 8 bases and the J gene end by 5 bases; junction bases not matched to a gene: 7. The CDR3 nucleotides are TGCAGTTTAGCGGGTGGGGGAGATACGCAGTATTTT. Amino acids: CSLAGGGDTQYF.

This clonotype was counted between two and nine times. This chain joins TRBV12-5 and TRBJ2-7; 10 bases match TRBD1. Per germline, CDR1 LGHNT and CDR2 FRNRAP. V shed 1 base, J shed 3 bases, and the junction held 3 bases outside the gene matches. The CDR3 loop spans 15 amino acids. CDR3 loop: CASGLGGDRGYEQYF. Written as DNA, the CDR3 is TGTGCTAGTGGTTTGGGTGGGGACAGGGGCTACGAGCAGTACTTC.

In its sample, this clonotype is large. V is TRBV6-6 and J is TRBJ1-1, with a tentative D call TRBD1 (5 bases). The ends were cut back, 0 bases at V and 0 bases at J, with 5 bases in the middle. The CDR3 covers 14 residues. Germline assignment: CDR1 MNHNY and CDR2 SVGAGI (reference sequence). CDR3 protein: CASSYSDMNTEAFF. The CDR3 DNA reads TGTGCCAGCAGTTACTCGGACATGAACACTGAAGCTTTCTTT.

This clonotype is medium-sized (0.01 to 0.1%) in the sample. The chain employs TRBV6-5 and TRBJ2-3; the match to TRBD1 covers 9 bases. In germline, CDR1 is MNHEY, CDR2 SVGAGI. CDR3 length: 16 residues. With 6 bases clipped from V and 4 bases from J, the junction kept 11 bases outside the gene matches. This CDR3 is CASSVRVGQGADTQYF. The CDR3, as DNA: TGTGCCAGCAGCGTTCGGGTGGGACAGGGCGCAGATACGCAGTATTTT.

This clonotype was seen more than once but under ten times. The J gene is TRBJ2-5, the V gene TRBV12-3 or TRBV12-4; the match to TRBD1 covers 12 bases. The CDR3 spans 16 residues. V was clipped by 5 bases and J by 4 bases; unmatched bases: 8. The CDR3 sequence: CASSPWGQGAGETQYF. The CDR3 DNA is TGTGCCAGCAGTCCCTGGGGACAGGGGGCTGGAGAGACCCAGTACTTC.

Judged by abundance, this clonotype is medium-sized. V gene TRBV14 combines with J gene TRBJ2-2; TRBD2 agrees at 7 bases. Germline trimming cut 4 bases from V and 6 bases from J; bases unmatched to any gene: 11. The CDR3 is 16 amino acids. Germline CDR1 is SGHDN and CDR2 is FVKESK. CDR3 loop: CASSLRGGLGAGELFF. CDR3 nucleotide sequence: TGTGCCAGCAGCCTCCGGGGAGGGCTCGGTGCCGGGGAGCTGTTTTTT.

This clonotype is medium-sized within its sample. The chain couples TRBV19 to TRBJ2-5; tentative D call: TRBD2 (5 bases). V gave up 10 bases and J gave up 4 bases, with 16 bases separating them. The germline V gene has CDR1 LNHDA and CDR2 SQIVND (reference sequence). The CDR3 extends over 13 amino acids. As DNA, the CDR3 is TGTGCCACCGGCGCTAGCTTGGTAGAGACCCAGTACTTC. Translated: CATGASLVETQYF.

The gene calls are TRBV7-9 and TRBJ1-1, with TRBD1 as a possible D gene (5 bases). In germline, CDR1 is SEHNR, CDR2 FQNEAQ (reference sequence). This CDR3 contains 13 residues. Trimming shortened V by 8 bases and J by 5 bases, and 15 bases separated the two germline ends. CDR3 nucleotides: TGTGCCAGCGGAAGATCAGGGAATACTGAAGCTTTCTTT. Its protein is CASGRSGNTEAFF.

Judged by abundance, this clonotype is medium-sized. This chain uses TRBV7-9 with TRBJ1-6; D remains ambiguous. With 3 bases removed from V and 7 bases from J, the gap between germline ends came to 10 bases. Germline-derived CDR1 and CDR2 are SEHNR and FQNEAQ (reference sequence). This CDR3 is built from 14 residues. The CDR3, as DNA: TGTGCCAGCAGCTTTGGTACGGAGAATTCACCCCTCCACTTT. Protein product: CASSFGTENSPLHF.